The rows below give T cell receptor beta chains drawn from one sample of a study of sequential checkpoint blockade in melanoma. Profiled with immunoSEQ multiplex PCR; TCRdb holds only in-frame clones, not every one. The data hold 8,500 to 10,000 clones, with less than 75% observed a single time. The input for sequencing was CD8+ T cells sorted from blood (inferred from file names), taken from a patient given nivolumab and ipilimumab in sequence. Source of these receptors: a human donor with melanoma. The conserved cysteine and the conserved F or W are not part of the CDR3 here. The order of the fields is J gene, V gene, CDR3 protein.

TRBJ2-2,TRBV6-4,ASSDSGQGHTGELF
TRBJ2-7,TRBV5-1,ASRSGLAGDIDEQY
TRBJ2-3,TRBV4-3,ASSQELPGGSRSTDTQY
TRBJ2-7,TRBV4-1,ASSQEQRGAYEQY
TRBJ2-7,TRBV7-6,ASSKQGSATYEQY
TRBJ1-1,TRBV19,ASRQGARTEAF
TRBJ1-2,TRBV23-1,ASSQGQVNYGYT
TRBJ2-2,TRBV15,ATSVSVTGELF
TRBJ2-2,TRBV19,ASSIGGLRELF
TRBJ2-3,TRBV27,ASSQHPSTDTQY
TRBJ2-4,TRBV2,ASSVGLKNIQY
-,TRBV27,ASRDNHEQY
TRBJ1-1,TRBV4-3,ASSPEGLLNTEAF
TRBJ1-5,TRBV7-9,ASSPTGSQPQH
TRBJ2-3,TRBV13,ASSPREMTDTQY
TRBJ1-5,TRBV27,ASSPGSVHQPQH
TRBJ1-5,TRBV5-4,ASSLDRAQPQH
TRBJ1-5,TRBV6-5,ASSYSSEGQPQH
TRBJ1-2,TRBV28,ASSWDRAYGYT
TRBJ2-3,TRBV15,ATSRSRGQGADTQY
TRBJ1-6,TRBV30,AWSDQQGNSPLH
TRBJ2-5,TRBV6-1,ASSVETGGQETQY
TRBJ2-7,TRBV13,ASSLGTSGRRGEQY
TRBJ2-7,TRBV4-3,ASSQDSGTVYEQY
TRBJ2-5,TRBV19,ASSIRDTQETQY
TRBJ2-7,TRBV7-9,ASSLEAGDLYEQY
TRBJ1-2,TRBV2,ASSEGAIYGYT